The 23 T cell receptor delta chains below come from one sample, sequenced in a study of gamma-delta chains in newborns, infants, children. With CATT, TCRdb re-called clones from the reads. The sample has roughly 5,100 delta-chain clones, roughly 2.7% seen once. Source material: blood. The receptor source for this set is a child who was a newborn, infant or young child, either healthy, febrile or measles-vaccinated (not recorded which).

The CDR3 bases are TGTGCCTGTGACTCCTCGTACTGGGGGATACGCCAAAACACCGATAAACTCATCTTT. It is translated as CACDSSYWGIRQNTDKLIF. The chain couples TRDV2 to TRDJ1; 13 bases line up with TRDD3. The J gene comes from matching the DNA to germline here; TCRdb lacks it. Germline V lookup: CDR1 GEAIGNYY, CDR2 EKD. Trimming at V came to 3 bases and at J to 0 bases, leaving 12 bases not matched to a gene. The CDR3 has 19 residues.

Comments on this clone: This could be a read error, since a much larger clone is one nucleotide away. The gene calls are TRDV2 and TRDJ3, with D possibly being TRDD3 (5 bases). The V gene's germline CDR1 is GEAIGNYY and CDR2 EKD. This CDR3 contains 17 residues. The CDR3 DNA reads as TGTGCCTGTGACCCAACTGGAGGCTCCTGGGACGCCCGACAGATGTTTTTC. Protein: CACDPTGGSWDARQMFF.

This clone was seen a few times. V usage is TRDV2 and J usage is TRDJ3; 8 bases are shared with TRDD3. With V trimmed by 2 bases and J by 0 bases, 5 bases remained unmatched. Germline loops: CDR1 GEAIGNYY, CDR2 EKD. The length of the CDR3 is 18 residues. This chain's CDR3 is CACDILGAPSWDTRQMFF. In nucleotides, the CDR3 is TGTGCCTGTGACATACTGGGGGCCCCCTCCTGGGACACCCGACAGATGTTTTTC.

There are a few counts of this clone. The chain employs TRDV2 and TRDJ1; 13 bases agree with TRDD3. Trimming removed 2 bases from V and 0 bases from J; junction bases left unmatched: 5. CDR3 length equals 17 residues. The germline CDR1 and CDR2 sequences are GEAIGNYY and EKD. The DNA of the CDR3 is TGTGCCTGTGACATACTGGGGGATACGGGGCACACCGATAAACTCATCTTT. It translates to CACDILGDTGHTDKLIF.

This clone was seen a few times. The chain couples TRDV2 to TRDJ3; tentatively, D is TRDD3 (5 bases). This CDR3 spans 19 amino acids. Trimming removed 0 bases from V and 0 bases from J, with 14 bases in between. The germline CDR1 and CDR2 sequences are GEAIGNYY and EKD. CDR3 protein: CACDTVRGPPSWDTRQMFF. The CDR3 nucleotides read TGTGCCTGTGACACCGTAAGGGGGCCTCCCTCCTGGGACACCCGACAGATGTTTTTC.

This clone ranks as medium-sized. The chain combines TRDV2 with TRDJ3; 8 bases agree with TRDD3. The germline V gene encodes CDR1 GEAIGNYY and CDR2 EKD. This CDR3 is 20 amino acids long. Unmatched junction bases numbered 12, after V lost 3 bases and J lost 0 bases. The CDR3 sequence: CACDPSTGGFSSWDTRQMFF. CDR3 coding DNA: TGTGCCTGTGACCCAAGTACTGGGGGTTTCAGCTCCTGGGACACCCGACAGATGTTTTTC.

There are a few counts of this clone. This chain uses TRDV2 with TRDJ3, with 13 bases that match TRDD3. Germline V lookup: CDR1 GEAIGNYY, CDR2 EKD. V dropped 3 bases and J dropped 4; count of bases not matched to a gene: 8. The CDR3 sequence is 19 residues long. CDR3 residues: CACDSLLGDTQWDTRQMFF. CDR3 nucleotide sequence: TGTGCCTGTGACTCTTTACTGGGGGATACGCAATGGGACACCCGACAGATGTTTTTC.

About this clone: Additional DNA sequences in this sample encode the identical CDR3. V is TRDV2 and J is TRDJ1; a possible D gene is TRDD3 (6 bases). V was clipped by 0 bases and J by 0 bases, with 10 bases between them. CDR3 length: 15 residues. Germline CDR1 is GEAIGNYY and CDR2 is EKD. The CDR3 bases are TGTGCCTGTGACACCTGGGGGTTAGACACCGATAAACTCATCTTT. It translates to CACDTWGLDTDKLIF.

By its share, this clone is medium-sized. Other DNA sequences in this sample translate to the same CDR3. The J gene is TRDJ3, the V gene TRDV2, with D maybe TRDD3 (6 bases). Per germline, CDR1 GEAIGNYY and CDR2 EKD. This CDR3 is 18 amino acids long. V was shortened by 0 bases and J by 0 bases, with 11 bases between the two germline ends. CDR3 sequence (DNA): TGTGCCTGTGACACCGGCTGGGGATCCTCCTGGGACACCCGACAGATGTTTTTC. Its translation: CACDTGWGSSWDTRQMFF.

This clone has a handful of counts. Given a far larger clone just one base away, this is likely a sequencing read error. The CDR3 is CACDTVLEDTWDTRQMFF. The CDR3 DNA is TGTGCCTGTGACACCGTACTGGAGGATACCTGGGACACCCGACAGATGTTTTTC. The chain links TRDV2 to TRDJ3, with D perhaps matching TRDD3 (5 bases). Germline CDR1 is GEAIGNYY and CDR2 is EKD. Deletions cut 0 bases from V and 2 bases from J, with 13 bases between. CDR3 length equals 18 residues.

This sequence joins TRDV1 and TRDJ2; a possible D gene is TRDD3 (6 bases). CDR1 and CDR2 (germline): TSWWSYY, QGS. The CDR3 totals 15 residues. Trimming removed 3 bases at V and 5 bases at J, with 13 bases between. CDR3: CALGEPSGVTAQLFF. As DNA, the CDR3 is TGTGCTCTTGGGGAGCCTTCTGGGGTCACAGCACAACTCTTCTTT.

This clone was detected a few times. The sample has other DNA sequences that encode this CDR3 too. A J gene of TRDJ3 was called, though the V gene was not; TRDD3 is the table's D call and was not checked against the DNA. This CDR3 spans 26 amino acids. The CDR3 nucleotides are TGTGCCTGTGACTCACCTCTGGGGGATACCAACCCGCCACACAATTTTAGGACCTGGGACACCCGACAGATGTTTTTC. Protein sequence: CACDSPLGDTNPPHNFRTWDTRQMFF.

By its share, this clone is medium-sized (0.01 to 0.1%). The chain has TRDV2 and TRDJ3; 13 nucleotides align to TRDD3. The junction had 4 bases not matched to a gene; V was cut back by 0 bases and J by 0 bases. The V gene's germline CDR1 is GEAIGNYY and CDR2 EKD. The CDR3 covers 20 residues. CDR3 sequence reads: CACDTVHWGIRSWDTRQMFF. CDR3 nucleotides: TGTGCCTGTGACACCGTGCACTGGGGGATACGCTCCTGGGACACCCGACAGATGTTTTTC.

Points on this clone: One junction end disagrees with the germline gene, perhaps due to a read error. V is TRDV2 and J is TRDJ1; 8 bases are shared with TRDD3. Per germline, CDR1 GEAIGNYY and CDR2 EKD. The CDR3 is 14 residues long. This CDR3 reads CACDTWGMTDKPIF. CDR3 DNA: TGTGCCTGTGACACCTGGGGGATGACCGATAAACCCATCTTT.

This clone was detected only a few times. J is TRDJ1 and V is TRDV2, with 9 bases lining up with TRDD3. The CDR3 has 17 residues. Germline CDR1 reads GEAIGNYY; CDR2 reads EKD. With V trimmed by 0 bases and J by 0 bases, 7 bases remained unmatched. CDR3 nucleotide sequence: TGTGCCTGTGACACCGTGGGGGATAAAAAGTACACCGATAAACTCATCTTT. This sequence encodes CACDTVGDKKYTDKLIF.

No V gene call was produced; the J gene was TRDJ2; the table calls TRDD3, which could not be checked here. The CDR3 totals 17 residues. CDR3 DNA: TGTGCCTGTGACGTACTGGGGGATACAAAATTGACAGCACAACTCTTCTTT. This gives the protein CACDVLGDTKLTAQLFF.

By sample fraction, this clone is medium-sized. Distinct nucleotide sequences in the sample also encode this CDR3. V and J are TRDV2 and TRDJ2; TRDD3 matches at 8 bases. The germline V gene encodes CDR1 GEAIGNYY and CDR2 EKD. The ends lost 0 bases at V and 4 bases at J; junction bases unmatched: 0. The CDR3 spans 14 residues. CDR3 coding DNA: TGTGCCTGTGACACCGGGGATACGACAGCACAACTCTTCTTT. Its translation: CACDTGDTTAQLFF.

The chain employs TRDV2 and TRDJ3; TRDD3 is a possible D gene (5 bases). The CDR3 runs to 17 residues. Trimming took 1 base from V and 1 from J, leaving 10 bases between them. Germline assignment: CDR1 GEAIGNYY and CDR2 EKD. CDR3 DNA: TGTGCCTGTGACACGTACTGGAGGTCCTGGGACACCCGACAGATGTTTTTC. It yields the protein CACDTYWRSWDTRQMFF.

This clone is classed as medium-sized. The V call is TRDV2, the J call TRDJ3; a possible D gene is TRDD3 (6 bases). The germline V and J ends were trimmed by 0 bases and 0 bases, with 11 bases remaining between them. From germline, CDR1 is GEAIGNYY and CDR2 EKD. This CDR3 has 18 amino acids. The CDR3 DNA reads as TGTGCCTGTGACACCTGGGGGGCCCACTCCTGGGACACCCGACAGATGTTTTTC. Translation: CACDTWGAHSWDTRQMFF.

Notes on this clone: Other nucleotide sequences from this sample produce the same CDR3. The chain recombines TRDV2 with TRDJ3; the D gene is possibly TRDD3 (5 bases). V lost 0 bases to trimming and J lost 0 bases, with 11 bases between them. Germline CDR1 and CDR2: GEAIGNYY and EKD. This CDR3 contains 18 residues. This chain's CDR3 is CACDTGGPSSWDTRQMFF. Here the CDR3 DNA reads TGTGCCTGTGACACCGGGGGGCCGAGCTCCTGGGACACCCGACAGATGTTTTTC.

There are a few counts of this clone. This chain joins TRDV1 and TRDJ2; D not certain. Trimming took off 3 bases at V and 3 bases at J, with 20 bases between the two ends. This CDR3 region has 18 residues. Germline V CDR1 and CDR2: TSWWSYY, QGS. CDR3 residues: CALGDLTPPGLLTAQLFF. CDR3 nucleotide sequence: TGTGCTCTTGGGGACCTAACTCCTCCGGGACTGCTGACAGCACAACTCTTCTTT.

This rearrangement joins TRDV2 to TRDJ1; 10 bases agree with TRDD3. Germline V gene lookup returns CDR1 GEAIGNYY and CDR2 EKD. Losses at the gene ends were 0 bases for V and 2 bases for J; bases not matched to a gene: 5. The CDR3 consists of 16 residues. The DNA for the CDR3 is TGTGCCTGTGACACCGTACTGGGGGATCGGACCGATAAACTCATCTTT. It yields the protein CACDTVLGDRTDKLIF.

The V call is TRAV29/DV5, the J call TRDJ1, with D possibly TRDD3 on 6 matching bases. TCRdb records no J gene; here it was assigned by comparing the DNA to germline. Trimming removed 0 bases at V and 2 bases at J, with 17 bases between. CDR1 is NSMFDY, CDR2 ISSIKDK, per germline. The CDR3 has 16 amino acids. The CDR3 DNA is TGTGCAGCAAGCGTAAACGGCGGGTGGGGGACCGATAAACTCATCTTT. It specifies CAASVNGGWGTDKLIF.